Included here is one TCR beta chain sequence, with context. Assay: immunoSEQ multiplex PCR; the TCRdb copy retains only in-frame clones and omits some. This sample yields around 160,000 clones, of which roughly 76% are seen a single time; about 8% belongs to the top ten. These data belong to a study of blood T cell repertoires in COVID-19. Study at large: T cells, B-cell-depleted T cells, or PBMCs supplied cDNA or gDNA.

Germline V gene data show CDR1 as MNHEY and CDR2 as SMNVEV (reference sequence). V was clipped by 5 bases and J by 8 bases; unmatched bases: 7. The CDR3 sequence is 14 residues long. The sequencing sample was made of peripheral blood. V usage is TRBV27 and J usage is TRBJ1-4; 8 bases match TRBD1. The receptor's source is a human donor with acute or convalescent COVID-19. The donor label of this sample is uncertain. CDR3 residues: CASSKQGAPEKLFF. In DNA, the CDR3 is TGTGCCAGCAGTAAGCAGGGGGCGCCGGAAAAACTGTTTTTT.